Listed here are 9 T cell receptor beta chains from one sample, sequenced in a study of T cell responses to AZD1222 COVID-19 vaccine. Assay: immunoSEQ multiplex PCR; the TCRdb copy retains only in-frame clones and omits some. This sample yields more than 95,000 clones, of which 90% are seen a single time; about 5% belongs to the top ten. The source was peripheral blood, collected on day 0 of AZD1222 vaccination. Receptors were obtained from an adult in good health.

This sequence joins TRBV21-1 and TRBJ2-7; TRBD1 is the table's D call and was not checked against the DNA. TRBV21-1 constitutes a pseudogene. The CDR3 sequence is 14 residues long. This CDR3 is CASSTNPDSYEQYF. The CDR3 nucleotides are TGTGCCAGCAGCACAAATCCGGACAGCTACGAGCAGTACTTC.

The V gene is TRBV2, the J gene TRBJ2-1; 11 nucleotides match TRBD2. This CDR3 is built from 18 residues. Looked up from germline, CDR1 is SNHLY and CDR2 is FYNNEI. Unmatched junction bases numbered 16, after V lost 7 bases and J lost 5 bases. CDR3 in amino acids: CASMGSGGARQWDNEQFF. The CDR3 nucleotides read TGTGCCAGCATGGGTAGCGGGGGGGCTCGACAATGGGACAATGAGCAGTTCTTC. The full variable domain, with the rest looked up from reference TRBV2 and TRBJ2-1, is EPEVTQTPSHQVTQMGQEVILRCVPISNHLYFYWYRQILGQKVEFLVSFYNNEISEKSEIFDDQFSVERPDGSNFTLKIRSTKLEDSAMYFCASMGSGGARQWDNEQFFGPGTRLTVL.

The V gene is TRBV19, the J gene TRBJ1-5; D is ambiguous. The CDR3 covers 14 residues. Germline V gene sequence: CDR1 LNHDA, CDR2 SQIVND (reference sequence). V was shortened by 7 bases and J by 0 bases, with 10 bases between the two germline ends. The CDR3 DNA follows: TGTGCCAGTAAGCGCGAAGTTAGCAATCAGCCCCAGCATTTT. Its translation: CASKREVSNQPQHF.

This chain uses TRBV4-1 with TRBJ1-1, with D hard to call. CDR3 length: 13 residues. The ends were cut back, 3 bases at V and 4 bases at J, with 9 bases in the middle. The germline gives CDR1 MGHRA, CDR2 YSYEKL. DNA for the CDR3: TGCGCCAGCAGCCACTTGGGTCTCACTGAAGCTTTCTTT. It specifies CASSHLGLTEAFF.

The V call is TRBV19, the J call TRBJ2-7, with 8 bases fitting TRBD1. CDR1 LNHDA and CDR2 SQIVND come from the germline V gene (reference sequence). J was trimmed by 5 bases and V by 4 bases; bases with no gene match: 10. This CDR3 region has 15 residues. CDR3 region: CASSNGQGGWNEQYF. CDR3 nucleotide sequence: TGTGCCAGTAGTAACGGACAGGGTGGGTGGAACGAGCAGTACTTC.

The chain employs TRBV27 and TRBJ2-3; the D is unclear. Deletions cut 6 bases from V and 5 bases from J, with 6 bases between. Germline V gives CDR1 MNHEY, CDR2 SMNVEV (reference sequence). The CDR3 is 11 amino acids. The CDR3 nucleotides read TGTGCCAGCAGCACCCGAGATACGCAGTATTTT. Translation gives CASSTRDTQYF.

The chain recombines TRBV6-5 with TRBJ2-7, with 7 bases that match TRBD2. CDR3 length: 13 residues. Germline V gene lookup returns CDR1 MNHEY and CDR2 SVGAGI. Trimming cost V 6 bases and J 3 bases; bases outside gene matches: 5. CDR3: CASSPGRVYEQYF. The CDR3 nucleotides are TGTGCCAGCAGCCCGGGGAGGGTCTACGAGCAGTACTTC.

The rearrangement uses TRBV11-2 and TRBJ1-4; D perhaps matches TRBD1 (6 bases). Trimming left V 0 bases short and J 8 bases short, with 16 bases between. Germline values: CDR1 SGHAT, CDR2 FQNNGV. The CDR3 runs to 16 residues. CDR3: CASSLEDGGRGEKLFF. DNA for the CDR3: TGTGCCAGCAGCTTAGAGGATGGGGGCCGCGGGGAAAAACTGTTTTTT.

The CDR3 is CASSQGGGADTQYF. CDR3 in DNA: TGCGCCAGCAGCCAGGGGGGGGGCGCAGATACGCAGTATTTT. The V call is TRBV4-3, the J call TRBJ2-3, with D perhaps matching TRBD2 (7 bases). The CDR3 length is 14 residues. V was cut by 3 bases and J by 4 bases, with 11 bases left in between. Germline V lookup: CDR1 LGHNA, CDR2 YSLEER.